Presented here are 22 T cell receptor beta chains from one specimen sequenced in a study of tumor and adjacent non-tumor tissue in lung cancer. The library came from three nested PCR rounds adapted from ARM-PCR protocols. Using its own MiXCR run on the multiplex PCR reads, TCRdb lists one record per CDR3 protein. The sample holds around 74,000 distinct CDR3 sequences, less than 75% seen once. No cell sorting was done before RNA was extracted from the tissue. The specimen sequenced was lung tumor tissue. These receptors originate from a woman aged 70 to 79 with non-small cell lung cancer.

The CDR3 DNA reads TGTGCCATCAGTGAGCCCCTATCGGGAGTCACAGATACGCAGTATTTT. Protein sequence: CAISEPLSGVTDTQYF. The rearrangement links TRBV10-3 to TRBJ2-3, with D possibly matching TRBD2 (6 bases). Trimming shortened V by 2 bases and J by 2 bases, and 14 bases separated the two germline ends. The CDR3 covers 16 residues. From germline, CDR1 is ENHRY and CDR2 SYGVKD.

The sample holds one count of this clonotype. One junction end does not reproduce the germline sequence, and a read error may be involved. CDR3 nucleotide sequence: TGTACCAGCAGTTATGTGGAGATCGGCTACAATGAACAGTTCTTC. Its protein product is CTSSYVEIGYNEQFF. The chain has TRBV6-5 and TRBJ2-1, with D hard to call. This CDR3 is built from 15 residues. The germline V gene has CDR1 MNHEY and CDR2 SVGAGI.

About this clonotype: Since a much larger clone is just one base distant, this may be a read error. The chain has TRBV12-3 or TRBV12-4 and TRBJ1-2; D remains ambiguous. Trimming cost V 1 base and J 7 bases, with 4 bases left between them. CDR3 length equals 11 residues. The CDR3 protein is CASSLVGGYTF. CDR3 coding DNA: TGTGCCAGCAGTTTAGTTGGTGGCTACACCTTC.

Only a few counts were recorded for this clonotype. At one boundary the junction diverges from the germline segment, which might be a read error. The chain uses TRBV29-1 and TRBJ2-7; TRBD2 matches at 12 bases. The CDR3 has 16 amino acids. Looked up from germline, CDR1 is SQVTM and CDR2 is ANQGSEA. As DNA, the CDR3 is TGCGGCGTTGACGCTAGCGGGAGGGCCGGTTCCTACGAGCAGTATTTC. This codes for CGVDASGRAGSYEQYF.

A remark on this clonotype: It is likely a read error, because the conserved phenylalanine at the end of the CDR3 is missing. J is TRBJ2-7 and V is TRBV20-1; TRBD2 agrees at 7 bases. The V and J ends lost 3 bases and 5 bases, in that order; junction bases with no gene match: 13. This CDR3 comprises 15 residues. Per the germline V gene, CDR1 is DFQATT and CDR2 is SNEGSKA (reference sequence). Here the CDR3 reads CSASGLVGGNNEQYI. CDR3 bases: TGCAGTGCTAGCGGACTAGTGGGAGGGAACAACGAGCAGTACATC.

This clonotype has a single count. Sequence at one end of the junction differs from germline and may be a read error. This chain connects TRBV29-1 to TRBJ2-7; the D is unclear. This CDR3 is 16 amino acids long. Germline assignment: CDR1 SQVTM and CDR2 ANQGSEA. CDR3 sequence: CSVEVLPHGSSYEQYF. DNA of the CDR3: TGCAGTGTTGAAGTTCTCCCACATGGAAGCTCCTACGAGCAGTACTTC.

A word on this clonotype: This sequence may be a read error, since a much larger clone differs from it by one base. The genes are TRBV20-1 and TRBJ2-7; tentative D call: TRBD2 (6 bases). The germline CDR1 and CDR2 sequences are DFQATT and SNEGSKA (reference sequence). The CDR3 runs 16 residues. V lost 5 bases to trimming and J lost 1 base, with 21 bases between them. CDR3 coding DNA: TGCAGTGCTCCCCCCGTGGGGCTGCGGGGATCCTACGAGCAGTACTTC. Its protein is CSAPPVGLRGSYEQYF.

Comment on this clonotype: Its ends do not fully match the called genes, so a read error is possible. This chain joins TRBV28 and TRBJ2-2, with 7 bases fitting TRBD2. From germline, CDR1 is MDHEN and CDR2 SYDVKM. The CDR3 loop spans 16 amino acids. CDR3: CTSSPMGGTNTGELFF. CDR3 DNA sequence: TGTACCAGCAGCCCCATGGGGGGGACGAACACCGGGGAGCTGTTTTTT. Together with reference TRBV28 and TRBJ2-2, the CDR3 gives the full variable domain: DVKVTQSSRYLVKRTGEKVFLECVQDMDHENMFWYRQDPGLGLRLIYFSYDVKMKEKGDIPEGYSVSREKKERFSLILESASTNQTSMYLCTSSPMGGTNTGELFFGEGSRLTVL.

With respect to this clonotype: Germline and junction disagree at one end, which may indicate a read error. The genes are TRBV6-1 and TRBJ2-4; D possibly matches TRBD1 or TRBD2 (6 bases each). Germline CDR1 and CDR2: MNHNS and SASEGT. The length of the CDR3 is 16 residues. The CDR3 sequence is CPSRGRDSVAKNIRYF. CDR3 DNA: TGTCCCAGCAGGGGCCGGGACTCCGTAGCCAAAAACATTCGGTACTTC.

This clonotype was observed a handful of times. CDR3 amino acids: CSVERGRRRETQYF. The CDR3 DNA follows: TGCAGCGTTGAACGAGGGAGGAGGAGGGAGACCCAGTACTTC. This chain links TRBV29-1 with TRBJ2-5; D is possibly TRBD2 (6 bases). This CDR3 is built from 14 residues. Per germline, CDR1 SQVTM and CDR2 ANQGSEA. The V gene lost 2 bases and the J gene lost 5 bases, with 15 bases spanning the gap.

Comments on this clonotype: Possible read error: a much larger clone is one base away. The gene calls are TRBV28 and TRBJ1-2; D is undetermined. This CDR3 region has 14 residues. Looked up from germline, CDR1 is MDHEN and CDR2 is SYDVKM. The CDR3 nucleotides are TGTGCCAGCTGTTTATGGAGTCGGATGTATGGCTACACCTTC. Translating gives CASCLWSRMYGYTF.

This clonotype was seen just once. The chain uses TRBV6-1 and TRBJ2-1; D gene unclear. The CDR3 covers 14 residues. In germline, CDR1 is MNHNS, CDR2 SASEGT. V lost 6 bases and J lost 8, with 17 bases in between. In DNA, the CDR3 is TGTGCCAGCAGCCCCATTGGAGTGGGTTATGAGCAGTTCTTC. Protein product: CASSPIGVGYEQFF.

To note about this clonotype: One junction end disagrees with the germline gene, perhaps due to a read error. V usage is TRBV29-1 and J usage is TRBJ2-7, with 7 bases aligning to TRBD2. The CDR3 has 12 residues. In germline, CDR1 is SQVTM, CDR2 ANQGSEA. CDR3 nucleotides: TGCAGTGTTGGACGGCTAGCGGACGGGCAATACTTC. It codes for CSVGRLADGQYF.

This clonotype was detected only a few times. This chain links TRBV24-1 with TRBJ2-2, with unresolved D. V was pared by 0 bases and J by 4 bases, with 5 bases between. CDR1 KGHDR and CDR2 SFDVKD come from the germline V gene. This CDR3 spans 14 amino acids. Here the CDR3 reads CATSDLSITGELFF. In DNA, the CDR3 is TGTGCCACCAGTGATTTGTCTATCACCGGGGAGCTGTTTTTT.

Note on this clonotype: At one end, the junction sequence differs from germline, possibly due to a read error. The chain joins TRBV12-3 or TRBV12-4 to TRBJ1-3; D gene ambiguous. CDR3 length equals 11 residues. The CDR3 reads CAGSFMVTIYF. The DNA of the CDR3 is TGTGCCGGCAGTTTCATGGTCACCATATATTTT.

A word on this clonotype: This may stem from a read error, because a much larger clone lies one nucleotide away. The CDR3 here is CSAHSGTSGNGNEQFF. In DNA, the CDR3 is TGCAGTGCTCATTCCGGGACTAGCGGGAATGGGAATGAGCAGTTCTTC. The rearrangement links TRBV20-1 to TRBJ2-1, with 13 nucleotides matching TRBD2. Germline V gene lookup returns CDR1 DFQATT and CDR2 SNEGSKA (reference sequence). The CDR3 contains 16 residues. The V and J ends lost 5 bases and 7 bases, in that order; junction bases with no gene match: 11.

As regards this clonotype: Mismatch with germline at one junction end may stem from a read error. The chain employs TRBV28 and TRBJ1-2; TRBD1 might be the D (5 bases). There are 14 residues in the CDR3. Germline V lookup: CDR1 MDHEN, CDR2 SYDVKM. Here the CDR3 DNA reads TGTTCCAGCAACGTTGGGACGGATAACTATGCCTACACCTTC. This codes for CSSNVGTDNYAYTF.

Many counts were recorded for this clonotype. Germline is not matched at one junction end, which may reflect a read error. This rearrangement joins TRBV12-3 or TRBV12-4 to TRBJ1-2; D is uncertain. The CDR3 sequence is 13 residues long. CDR3 sequence (DNA): TGTGTCAGCAGTTTATCACAAAACTATGGCTACACCTTC. Its protein product is CVSSLSQNYGYTF.

Concerning this clonotype: One end of the junction varies from germline; a read error may be responsible. The chain employs TRBV7-2 and TRBJ1-6; 8 bases are shared with TRBD1. The CDR3 spans 18 residues. Germline V CDR1 and CDR2: SGHTA, FQGNSA. The CDR3 loop is CASSRPGTGTTYNSPPHF. CDR3 DNA sequence: TGTGCCAGTAGCCGTCCCGGGACAGGAACAACCTATAATTCACCCCCCCACTTT.

This clonotype was counted a few times. The gene calls are TRBV18 and TRBJ1-1; the D is unclear. This CDR3 is built from 15 residues. Germline assignment: CDR1 KGHSH and CDR2 LQKENI. Trimming shortened V by 3 bases and J by 1 base, and 12 bases separated the two germline ends. DNA of the CDR3: TGTGCCAGCTCACCGAGGCTGACAACGAACACTGAAGCTTTCTTT. Translation gives CASSPRLTTNTEAFF.

A note on this clonotype: The CDR3 does not close with the conserved phenylalanine or tryptophan, likely indicating a read error. The DNA is left out, because the CDR3 cannot be placed on it with certainty; the CDR3 is given as TCRdb lists it. This chain links TRBV29-1 with TRBJ2-1; the table's D call of TRBD1 was not tested on the DNA. Germline CDR1 is SQVTM and CDR2 is ANQGSEA. The CDR3 extends over 14 residues, inclusive of both ends. The CDR3 sequence is CSAQQGARDNERFS.

This clonotype showed up just a few times. V usage is TRBV20-1 and J usage is TRBJ1-5; 7 bases align to TRBD1. Germline lookup yields CDR1 DFQATT and CDR2 SNEGSKA (reference sequence). The V gene end was trimmed by 6 bases and the J gene end by 4 bases; junction bases not matched to a gene: 9. The CDR3 consists of 14 residues. CDR3 amino acids: CSAHRDSTNQPQHF. CDR3 coding DNA: TGCAGTGCCCACCGGGACAGCACTAATCAGCCCCAGCATTTT.